This T cell receptor (beta chain) comes out of a study of beta chain features in type 1 diabetes. The study reverse transcribed the entire isolated RNA, so it sequenced expressed TCRB transcripts. Assay: immunoSEQ multiplex PCR; the TCRdb copy retains only in-frame clones and omits some. The repertoire holds about 320,000 clones, with 14% as singletons. The material sequenced was central memory CD4+ T cells from blood. The source of this sequence is a man aged 30 to 45 in good health.

The CDR3 sequence is CASSLERAGAHYEQYF. The CDR3 DNA reads as TGTGCCAGCAGCTTAGAACGAGCGGGGGCCCACTACGAGCAGTACTTC. This sequence joins TRBV11-3 and TRBJ2-7, with 8 positions matching TRBD2. Germline lookup yields CDR1 SGHNT and CDR2 YENEEA. Germline trimming cut 0 bases from V and 3 bases from J; bases unmatched to any gene: 7. The CDR3 covers 16 residues.